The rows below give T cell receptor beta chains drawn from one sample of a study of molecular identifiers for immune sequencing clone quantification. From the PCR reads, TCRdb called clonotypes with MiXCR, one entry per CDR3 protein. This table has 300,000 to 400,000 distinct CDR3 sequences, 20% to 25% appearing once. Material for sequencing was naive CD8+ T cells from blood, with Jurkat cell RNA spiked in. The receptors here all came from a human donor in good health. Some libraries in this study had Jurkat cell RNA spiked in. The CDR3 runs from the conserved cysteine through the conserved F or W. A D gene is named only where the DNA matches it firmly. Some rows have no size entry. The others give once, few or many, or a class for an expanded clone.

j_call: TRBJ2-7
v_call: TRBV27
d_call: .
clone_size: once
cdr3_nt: TGTGCCAGCAGTGCTCGGGGACCCGGCTCCTACGAGCAGTACTTC
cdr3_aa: CASSARGPGSYEQYF

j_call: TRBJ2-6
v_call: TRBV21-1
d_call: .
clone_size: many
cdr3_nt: TGTGCCAGCACCAAGGCCCCCCCCAGCTCTGGGGCCAACGTCCTGACTTTC
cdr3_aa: CASTKAPPSSGANVLTF

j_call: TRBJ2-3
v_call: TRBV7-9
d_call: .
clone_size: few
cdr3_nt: TGTGCCAGCAGCTTTCAGGCAGACCAAGGCACAGATACGCAGTATTTT
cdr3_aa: CASSFQADQGTDTQYF

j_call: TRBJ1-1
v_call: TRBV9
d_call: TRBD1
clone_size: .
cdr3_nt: TGTGCAAGCAGCGTCACTCGGGACAGTACTCACACTGAAGCTTTCTTT
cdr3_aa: CASSVTRDSTHTEAFF

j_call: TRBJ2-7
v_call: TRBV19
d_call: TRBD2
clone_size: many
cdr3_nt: TGTGCCAGTAGTACCGGGACTAGCGGGACCTACGAGCAGTACTTC
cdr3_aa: CASSTGTSGTYEQYF

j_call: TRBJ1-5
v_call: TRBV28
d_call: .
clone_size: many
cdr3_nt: TGTGCCAGCAGCATTGGGTTCAGGGCGAGCCCCTATAGCAATCAGCCCCAGCATTTT
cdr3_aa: CASSIGFRASPYSNQPQHF

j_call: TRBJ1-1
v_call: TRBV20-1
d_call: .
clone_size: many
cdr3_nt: TGCAGTGCTAGGCAATGGGGAAACACTGAAGCTTTCTTT
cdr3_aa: CSARQWGNTEAFF

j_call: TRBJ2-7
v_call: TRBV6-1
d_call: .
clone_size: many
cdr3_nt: TGTGCCAGCAGTGAATGGAGGTTCGAGCAGTACTTC
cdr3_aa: CASSEWRFEQYF

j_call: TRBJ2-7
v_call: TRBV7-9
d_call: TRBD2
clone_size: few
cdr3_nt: TGTGCCAGCAGCTCGACAGCGGGGGAGCAGTACTTC
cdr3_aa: CASSSTAGEQYF

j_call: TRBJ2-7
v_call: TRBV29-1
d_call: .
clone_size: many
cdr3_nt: TGCAGCGTTGAAGATCGGCTAGTCAACGAGCAGTACTTC
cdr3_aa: CSVEDRLVNEQYF

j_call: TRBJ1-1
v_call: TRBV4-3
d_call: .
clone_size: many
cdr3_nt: TGCGCCAGCAGCCAAGATGAGGTGATTCGGTCTGAAGCTTTCTTT
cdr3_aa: CASSQDEVIRSEAFF

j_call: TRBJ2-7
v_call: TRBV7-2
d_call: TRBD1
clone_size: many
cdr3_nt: TGTGCCAGCAGCTTTCTGGGCAGGGGGTCCGAGCAGTACTTC
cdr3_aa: CASSFLGRGSEQYF

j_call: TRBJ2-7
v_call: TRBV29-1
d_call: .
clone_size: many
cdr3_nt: TGCAGCGTTGGTGGGGCCAGGGCAGACTACGAGCAGTACTTC
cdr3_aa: CSVGGARADYEQYF

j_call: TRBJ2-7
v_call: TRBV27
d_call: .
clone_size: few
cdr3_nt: TGTGCCAGCAGTTTCGTGGGGGGAGAGGACGAGCAGTACTTC
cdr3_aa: CASSFVGGEDEQYF

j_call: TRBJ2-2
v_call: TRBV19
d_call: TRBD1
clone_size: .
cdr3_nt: TGTGCCAGTATCGGGACAGGGTTTGTCTCCGGGGAGCTGTTTTTT
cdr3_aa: CASIGTGFVSGELFF

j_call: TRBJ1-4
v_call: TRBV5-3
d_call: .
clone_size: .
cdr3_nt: TGTGCCAGCAGCTACAGGGACATCGAAGATGAGAAACTGTTTTTT
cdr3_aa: CASSYRDIEDEKLFF

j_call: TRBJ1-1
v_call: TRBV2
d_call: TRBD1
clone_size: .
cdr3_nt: TGTGCCAGCAGTACGACAGGGGGTAAGGTAGAAGCTTTCTTT
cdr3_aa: CASSTTGGKVEAFF

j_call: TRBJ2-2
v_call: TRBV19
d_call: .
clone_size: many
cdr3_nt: TGTGCCAGTAATACACAGATGAACACCGGGGAGCTGTTTTTT
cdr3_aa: CASNTQMNTGELFF

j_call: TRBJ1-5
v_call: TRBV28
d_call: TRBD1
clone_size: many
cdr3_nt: TGTGCCAGCTGGGACAGTGCATATCAGCCCCAGCATTTT
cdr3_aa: CASWDSAYQPQHF

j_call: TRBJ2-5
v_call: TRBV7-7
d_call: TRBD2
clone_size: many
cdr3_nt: TGTGCCATCACGACTAGCGGGGGCCAAGAGACCCAGTACTTC
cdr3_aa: CAITTSGGQETQYF

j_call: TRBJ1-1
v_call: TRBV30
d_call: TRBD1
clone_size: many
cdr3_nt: TGTGCCTGGAGTGTACTCGGACAGGCGAACACTGAAGCTTTCTTT
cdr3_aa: CAWSVLGQANTEAFF

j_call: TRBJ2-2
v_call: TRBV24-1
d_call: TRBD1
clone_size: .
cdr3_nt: TGTGCCACCTGTGACCCACAGGGGGCCAACACCGGGGTGCTGTTTTTT
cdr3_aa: CATCDPQGANTGVLFF

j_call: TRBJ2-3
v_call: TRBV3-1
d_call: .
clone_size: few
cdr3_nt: TGTGCCAGCAGCCAGCCTTCTCAAGGGTCAGATACGCAGTATTTT
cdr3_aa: CASSQPSQGSDTQYF

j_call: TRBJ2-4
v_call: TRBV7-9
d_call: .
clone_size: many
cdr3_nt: TGTGCCAGCAGCCCGATCTTTTCCAAAAACATTCAGTACTTC
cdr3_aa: CASSPIFSKNIQYF

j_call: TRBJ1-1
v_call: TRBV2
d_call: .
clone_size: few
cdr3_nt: TGTGCCAGCAGTCCAGGTGAGGAGGGGTGGAACACTGAAGCTTTCTTT
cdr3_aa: CASSPGEEGWNTEAFF

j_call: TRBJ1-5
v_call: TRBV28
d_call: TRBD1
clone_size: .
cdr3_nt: TGTGCCAGCAGTTTAACGTACCGGGACAGGGGCGATCAGCCCCAGCATTTT
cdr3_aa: CASSLTYRDRGDQPQHF

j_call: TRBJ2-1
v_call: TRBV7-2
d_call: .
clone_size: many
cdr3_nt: TGTGCCAGCAGCCGCCTCAATGAGCAGTTCTTC
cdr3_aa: CASSRLNEQFF

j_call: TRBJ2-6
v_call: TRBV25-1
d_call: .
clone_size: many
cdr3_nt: TGTGCCAGCAGCCCCCTCTCAGGTTCTGGGGCCAACGTCCTGACTTTC
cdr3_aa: CASSPLSGSGANVLTF

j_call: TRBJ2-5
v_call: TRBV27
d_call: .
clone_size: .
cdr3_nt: TGTGCCAGCAGTCCTTTATCTAGTCGTGAGACCCAGTACTTC
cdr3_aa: CASSPLSSRETQYF

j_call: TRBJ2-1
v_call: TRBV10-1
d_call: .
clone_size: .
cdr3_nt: TGCGCCAGCAGTGGTTTAGCTGCTGCGAATGAGCAGTTCTTC
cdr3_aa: CASSGLAAANEQFF

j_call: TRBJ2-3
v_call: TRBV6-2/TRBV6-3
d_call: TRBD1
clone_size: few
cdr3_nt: TGTGCCAGCAGTTATCTTCGGGACAGGGTGCCAGATACGCAGTATTTT
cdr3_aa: CASSYLRDRVPDTQYF